Each of the 16 T cell receptor beta chains below was sequenced from the same sample in a study of T cells in Graves' hyperthyroidism and ophthalmopathy (dated by TCRdb to between 2018 and 2021). Libraries were prepared through multiplex PCR. TCRdb records Illumina HiSeq 2000 as the sequencer. The TCR beta CDR3 regions were amplified from RNA transcripts. The TCR CDR3 was subjected to a first round of RT-PCR using the HTBI primer set and the Qiagen OneStep RT-PCR kit. TCRdb trimmed the raw reads at Q25, called clones with MiXCR and kept productive beta chains. Rows merge per CDR3 protein into single entries with the most common DNA and genes. The sample yields 30,000 to 40,000 distinct CDR3 sequences; 49% were counted once. About 6% of the sample goes to the ten largest clones. Sequences were obtained from blood. The receptor set was obtained from a woman aged 50 to 60 with Graves' hyperthyroidism that later progressed to Graves' ophthalmopathy.

CDR3 nucleotides: TGTGCCAGCAGCTTAAACGCCCAATCCCCTGGGGCCAACGTCCTGACTTTC. The encoded protein is CASSLNAQSPGANVLTF. The chain is built from TRBV7-3 and TRBJ2-6; D not resolved. The V and J ends lost 1 base and 2 bases respectively, with 12 bases between them. This CDR3 has 17 amino acids. CDR1 is SGHTA, CDR2 FQGTGA, per germline.

This clonotype showed up many times. The chain has TRBV6-1 and TRBJ2-7; TRBD1 matches at 8 bases. The junction had 4 bases not matched to a gene; V was cut back by 5 bases and J by 4 bases. The germline V gene encodes CDR1 MNHNS and CDR2 SASEGT. This CDR3 contains 13 residues. The CDR3 DNA reads TGTGCCAGCAGTACAGGGGGTGGTTACGAGCAGTACTTC. It specifies CASSTGGGYEQYF.

This clonotype occurred many times. This chain connects TRBV4-3 to TRBJ1-5, with D perhaps matching TRBD1 (5 bases). V was cut by 0 bases and J by 6 bases, with 12 bases left in between. The CDR3 runs 15 residues. Germline V gives CDR1 LGHNA, CDR2 YSLEER. The CDR3 region has the DNA TGCGCCAGCAGCCAAGATTTTGCGGGGCCTCAGCCCCAGCATTTT. The encoded protein is CASSQDFAGPQPQHF.

This clonotype was picked up a small number of times. The chain is built from TRBV20-1 and TRBJ2-7, with 12 positions matching TRBD1. CDR1 DFQATT and CDR2 SNEGSKA come from the germline V gene (reference sequence). The junction had 10 bases not matched to a gene; V was cut back by 4 bases and J by 6 bases. This CDR3 spans 15 amino acids. The CDR3 nucleotides read TGCAGTGCTAAAGATTGGGGACAGGGGGCCTCCGAGCAGTACTTC. Translated: CSAKDWGQGASEQYF.

A word on this clonotype: Mismatch with germline at one junction end may stem from a read error. The chain joins TRBV7-3 to TRBJ1-2; no reliable D call. Germline V gives CDR1 SGHTA, CDR2 FQGTGA. The CDR3 spans 12 residues. CDR3 nucleotides: TGTGCCAGCACCCCAGGCGTAATCATGGAAGCTTTC. This translates into CASTPGVIMEAF.

In its sample, this clonotype was seen many times. The chain uses TRBV19 and TRBJ2-7, with 8 bases lining up with TRBD1. V shed 3 bases and J 0 bases; nucleotides not matched to a gene: 4. The CDR3 sequence is 15 residues long. Per germline, CDR1 LNHDA and CDR2 SQIVND (reference sequence). The CDR3 spells CASSITGGVSYEQYF. The DNA of the CDR3 is TGTGCCAGTAGTATCACAGGGGGTGTCTCCTACGAGCAGTACTTC.

V gene TRBV7-9 combines with J gene TRBJ2-2, with D unclear. This CDR3 has 15 residues. The germline V and J ends were trimmed by 1 base and 1 base, with 7 bases remaining between them. The germline V gene encodes CDR1 SEHNR and CDR2 FQNEAQ (reference sequence). The DNA of the CDR3 is TGTGCCAGCAGCTTAGAGTGGAGGAACACCGGGGAGCTGTTTTTT. Amino acids: CASSLEWRNTGELFF.

By share, this clonotype ranks as medium-sized. The chain is built from TRBV29-1 and TRBJ2-7; D uncertain. V was cut by 4 bases and J by 0 bases, with 13 bases left in between. Germline V gene lookup returns CDR1 SQVTM and CDR2 ANQGSEA. This CDR3 spans 14 amino acids. Written as DNA, the CDR3 is TGCAGCGTTGCTCTCTCGCAGCCCTCCTACGAGCAGTACTTC. Its translation is CSVALSQPSYEQYF.

This clonotype was found many times. The rearrangement links TRBV5-6 to TRBJ1-2; 8 bases agree with TRBD1. Trimming cost V 4 bases and J 4 bases; bases outside gene matches: 12. Per the germline V gene, CDR1 is SGHDT and CDR2 is YYEEEE. The CDR3 totals 16 residues. The CDR3 spells CASSPPGGQVIYGYTF. The CDR3 DNA reads TGTGCCAGCAGCCCACCAGGGGGACAGGTCATCTATGGCTACACCTTC.

This chain connects TRBV5-1 to TRBJ2-5, with a tentative D call TRBD1 (6 bases). CDR1 SGHRS and CDR2 YFSETQ come from the germline V gene. The germline V and J ends were trimmed by 0 bases and 3 bases, with 12 bases remaining between them. The CDR3 spans 15 residues. CDR3 in amino acids: CASSLDVRGKETQYF. The CDR3 bases are TGCGCCAGCAGCTTGGACGTGAGGGGGAAAGAGACCCAGTACTTC.

Concerning this clonotype: As the CDR3 is not closed by the conserved phenylalanine or tryptophan, this likely results from a read error. The genes are TRBV12-3 or TRBV12-4 and TRBJ2-7; no definite D call. This CDR3 region has 12 residues. Trimming left V 3 bases short and J 3 bases short, with 6 bases between. Here the CDR3 reads CASSFFLYEQYS. CDR3 nucleotide sequence: TGTGCCAGCAGTTTCTTCCTCTACGAGCAGTACTCC.

This chain uses TRBV24-1 with TRBJ2-1; 10 nucleotides align to TRBD1. Germline trimming cut 4 bases from V and 5 bases from J; bases unmatched to any gene: 7. CDR1 is KGHDR, CDR2 SFDVKD, per germline. The CDR3 loop spans 16 amino acids. CDR3 nucleotides: TGTGCCACCAGTGACCCGGGACAGGGGTACCACAATGAGCAGTTCTTC. Amino acids: CATSDPGQGYHNEQFF.

This chain connects TRBV6-6 to TRBJ2-3; D not resolved. Germline assignment: CDR1 MNHNY and CDR2 SVGAGI (reference sequence). Trimming cost V 6 bases and J 4 bases, with 8 bases left between them. The CDR3 covers 12 residues. CDR3 in amino acids: CASSWRADTQYF. CDR3 nucleotides: TGTGCCAGCAGCTGGAGAGCAGATACGCAGTATTTT.

This clonotype was picked up many times. The CDR3 here is CASSPYIWTEQYF. CDR3 nucleotides: TGTGCCAGCAGCCCCTACATATGGACAGAGCAGTACTTC. This chain uses TRBV9 with TRBJ2-7, with D perhaps matching TRBD1 (5 bases). V was clipped by 4 bases and J by 7 bases, with 15 bases between them. The CDR3 spans 13 residues. The germline V gene has CDR1 SGDLS and CDR2 YYNGEE.

This clonotype was counted at least ten times. The chain combines TRBV3-1 with TRBJ2-7, with TRBD1 identical over 12 bases. V shed 4 bases and J 3 bases; nucleotides not matched to a gene: 4. The CDR3 runs 15 residues. Looked up from germline, CDR1 is LGHDT and CDR2 is YNNKEL (reference sequence). The CDR3 region has the DNA TGTGCCAGCAGCCTCCGGGACAGGGGGCACTACGAGCAGTACTTC. This encodes CASSLRDRGHYEQYF.

In its sample, this clonotype was seen many times. The rearrangement joins TRBV7-3 to TRBJ2-1, with 9 positions matching TRBD1. The CDR3 runs 16 residues. The V gene end was trimmed by 5 bases and the J gene end by 7 bases; junction bases not matched to a gene: 12. Germline assignment: CDR1 SGHTA and CDR2 FQGTGA. CDR3 region: CASSPKTGGRFNEQFF. CDR3 DNA: TGTGCCAGCAGCCCAAAGACAGGGGGTAGGTTTAATGAGCAGTTCTTC.